These 29 T cell receptor beta chains originate from one sample sequenced in a study of vaccination and CD4 T cells after COVID-19. An Oncomine TCR Beta short-read assay was used to sequence the DNA from cultured CD4+ T cells. TCRdb re-analysed the PCR reads in MiXCR, keeping a single row per CDR3 protein. The table records approximately 9,000 distinct CDR3 sequences, 55% to 75% of them present only once. For these receptors, no antigen is known. Treatment described: roughly 10-day PBMC culture with coronavirus spike peptide pools or control peptides (ViraFEST assay). Material for sequencing was CD4+ T cells from blood, cultured in vitro. These receptors were collected from a human donor who had recovered from COVID-19.

The CDR3 DNA follows: TGTGCCAGCAGACCGACCGGGACAGGGCTTAGACCGAACACCGGGGAGCTGTTTTTT. Translating it yields CASRPTGTGLRPNTGELFF. The chain is built from TRBV6-1 and TRBJ2-2, with TRBD1 identical over 9 bases. In germline, CDR1 is MNHNS, CDR2 SASEGT. The CDR3 contains 19 residues. Trimming removed 6 bases from V and 0 bases from J; junction bases left unmatched: 14.

The chain has TRBV12-3 or TRBV12-4 and TRBJ2-7; perhaps TRBD2 as D (7 bases). This CDR3 region has 12 residues. Trimming removed 5 bases at V and 7 bases at J, with 12 bases between. CDR3 DNA sequence: TGTGCCAGCAGTCCGGGGGGCTGGGAGCAGTACTTC. Protein sequence: CASSPGGWEQYF.

The chain employs TRBV20-1 and TRBJ2-3, with D hard to call. V was clipped by 1 base and J by 0 bases, with 11 bases between them. Germline V gene data show CDR1 as DFQATT and CDR2 as SNEGSKA (reference sequence). This CDR3 spans 15 amino acids. In nucleotides, the CDR3 is TGCAGTGCTAGAGCAGGTGGGGTGAGCACAGATACGCAGTATTTT. Translating gives CSARAGGVSTDTQYF.

The J gene is TRBJ2-3, the V gene TRBV12-3 or TRBV12-4; 9 nucleotides match TRBD1. The CDR3 covers 14 residues. The trim removed 5 bases at V and 5 bases at J, leaving 5 bases unmatched. In nucleotides, the CDR3 is TGTGCCAGCAGTGGGACAGGGAGGGGAGATACGCAGTATTTT. The encoded protein is CASSGTGRGDTQYF.

In this sample, this clonotype turned up a few times. The V and J genes are TRBV7-8 and TRBJ1-1, with TRBD1 matching over 9 bases. The CDR3 length is 15 residues. V lost 2 bases and J lost 7; bases outside the gene matches: 8. Germline V gene data show CDR1 as SGHVS and CDR2 as FQNEAQ. Here the CDR3 reads CASSLLQGARDEAFF. For the CDR3, the DNA is TGTGCCAGCAGCTTACTACAGGGGGCGCGTGATGAAGCTTTCTTT.

This chain connects TRBV7-2 to TRBJ2-3; 8 bases agree with TRBD1. Germline CDR1 SGHTA, CDR2 FQGNSA. The CDR3 consists of 13 residues. Trimming removed 5 bases from V and 4 bases from J; junction bases left unmatched: 2. The CDR3 DNA sequence: TGTGCCAGCAGCACACAGGGGGCAGATACGCAGTATTTT. Amino acids: CASSTQGADTQYF.

The chain recombines TRBV28 with TRBJ2-7; D unresolved. V lost 3 bases and J lost 6, with 12 bases in between. This CDR3 is built from 13 residues. Germline V gives CDR1 MDHEN, CDR2 SYDVKM. CDR3 sequence: CASSFPPLSEQYF. The CDR3 coding sequence is TGTGCCAGCAGTTTCCCCCCTTTGAGCGAGCAGTACTTC.

The V call is TRBV6-1, the J call TRBJ1-4; D is possibly TRBD1 (5 bases). Trimming stripped 7 bases from V and 6 bases from J, with 18 bases between. This CDR3 is 15 amino acids long. CDR1 MNHNS and CDR2 SASEGT come from the germline V gene. In nucleotides, the CDR3 is TGTGCCAGCAAGGATACGTGGGGGGGGGATGAAAAACTGTTTTTT. It yields the protein CASKDTWGGDEKLFF.

This clonotype showed up just a few times. The chain links TRBV15 to TRBJ1-3; D unresolved. This CDR3 contains 16 residues. Germline CDR1 reads LNHNV; CDR2 reads YYDKDF (reference sequence). Trimming pared 0 bases from V and 0 bases from J, leaving 9 bases between. CDR3 loop: CATSRDKRDSGNTIYF. CDR3 in DNA: TGTGCCACCAGCAGAGATAAGCGGGACTCTGGAAACACCATATATTTT. The full variable domain, completed using reference TRBV15 and TRBJ1-3, is DAMVIQNPRYQVTQFGKPVTLSCSQTLNHNVMYWYQQKSSQAPKLLFHYYDKDFNNEADTPDNFQSRRPNTSFCFLDIRSPGLGDTAMYLCATSRDKRDSGNTIYFGEGSWLTVV.

V usage is TRBV30 and J usage is TRBJ1-2; 7 bases are shared with TRBD1. CDR3 size: 11 residues. The germline gives CDR1 GTSNPN, CDR2 SVGIG (reference sequence). CDR3 DNA sequence: TGTGCACTAACTCGAGGGGGCGGCTACACCTTC. Protein: CALTRGGGYTF.

V is TRBV2 and J is TRBJ1-2, with TRBD1 identical over 8 bases. The CDR3 sequence is 13 residues long. Losses at the gene ends were 4 bases for V and 3 bases for J; bases not matched to a gene: 1. CDR1 and CDR2 from the germline V gene are SNHLY and FYNNEI. CDR3 region: CASSATGDYGYTF. In DNA, the CDR3 is TGTGCCAGCAGTGCGACAGGGGACTATGGCTACACCTTC.

This chain uses TRBV18 with TRBJ2-3; 7 positions match TRBD1. Germline V CDR1 and CDR2: KGHSH, LQKENI. V gave up 6 bases and J gave up 4 bases; unmatched junction bases: 4. This CDR3 has 13 amino acids. The CDR3 DNA sequence: TGTGCCAGCTCCCCAGGGACAGCAGATACGCAGTATTTT. Encoded protein: CASSPGTADTQYF.

The V gene is TRBV4-3, the J gene TRBJ1-2; 8 bases line up with TRBD1. Germline V gives CDR1 LGHNA, CDR2 YSLEER. J was trimmed by 8 bases and V by 2 bases; bases with no gene match: 10. CDR3 length: 15 amino acids. This chain's CDR3 is CASSQSTKTGEGYTF. The CDR3 nucleotides are TGCGCCAGCAGCCAATCCACCAAGACAGGGGAAGGCTACACCTTC.

The chain recombines TRBV7-2 with TRBJ2-2, with D perhaps given as TRBD1 or TRBD2 (5 bases each). CDR1 and CDR2 from the germline V gene are SGHTA and FQGNSA. The CDR3 spans 17 residues. V shed 5 bases and J shed 1 base, with 17 bases lying between them. CDR3 sequence: CASSPQRDPWNTGELFF. DNA of the CDR3: TGTGCCAGCAGCCCTCAAAGGGACCCCTGGAACACCGGGGAGCTGTTTTTT.

The V and J genes are TRBV11-1 and TRBJ1-1, with 7 bases identical to TRBD1. The CDR3 is 15 residues long. From germline, CDR1 is SGHAT and CDR2 FQDESV (reference sequence). The J segment lost 1 base and the V segment lost 5 bases, leaving 7 bases of the junction unmatched. CDR3 in amino acids: CASSPLQGRNTEAFF. Written as DNA, the CDR3 is TGTGCCAGCAGCCCGTTACAGGGGAGGAACACTGAAGCTTTCTTT.

This chain joins TRBV5-1 and TRBJ2-3; 9 nucleotides line up with TRBD2. The CDR3 is 18 amino acids. V lost 3 bases to trimming and J lost 3 bases; unmatched junction nucleotides: 14. In germline, CDR1 is SGHRS, CDR2 YFSETQ. The CDR3 sequence is CASSSPSTSGRLTDTQYF. DNA for the CDR3: TGCGCCAGCAGCTCGCCTTCGACTAGCGGTAGGCTTACAGATACGCAGTATTTT.

This clonotype has just one count. The chain carries TRBV18 and TRBJ2-6; no clear D gene. V was trimmed by 3 bases and J by 1 base, leaving 7 bases between them. The CDR3 contains 15 residues. The germline CDR1 and CDR2 sequences are KGHSH and LQKENI. CDR3: CASSPPRSGANVLTF. The CDR3 coding sequence is TGTGCCAGCTCACCGCCCCGGTCTGGGGCCAACGTCCTGACTTTC.

This sequence joins TRBV20-1 and TRBJ2-3, with 9 bases lining up with TRBD2. This CDR3 has 13 residues. Germline CDR1 is DFQATT and CDR2 is SNEGSKA (reference sequence). The J segment lost 4 bases and the V segment lost 1 base, leaving 0 bases of the junction unmatched. In DNA, the CDR3 is TGCAGTGCTAGAGGGACTAGCGCAGATACGCAGTATTTT. Amino acid sequence: CSARGTSADTQYF.

The chain is built from TRBV20-1 and TRBJ1-5; D is ambiguous. This CDR3 spans 12 amino acids. Germline CDR1 reads DFQATT; CDR2 reads SNEGSKA (reference sequence). DNA for the CDR3: TGCAGGCCGGGAGGGAGGAATCAGCCCCAGCATTTT. It is translated as CRPGGRNQPQHF.

By share, this clonotype ranks as medium-sized. The V call is TRBV28, the J call TRBJ2-4; the D is unclear. Germline V gene sequence: CDR1 MDHEN, CDR2 SYDVKM. This CDR3 is built from 14 residues. V lost 7 bases, J lost 0 bases, and 10 bases lay in between. The CDR3 is CASTLGRAKNIQYF. The DNA for the CDR3 is TGTGCCAGCACCCTGGGTCGAGCCAAAAACATTCAGTACTTC.

The rearrangement links TRBV25-1 to TRBJ2-1, with 8 bases that match TRBD1. Trimming took 6 bases from V and 5 from J; bases not matched to a gene: 9. Germline V lookup: CDR1 MGHDK, CDR2 SYGVNS. This CDR3 comprises 15 residues. The CDR3 DNA follows: TGTGCCAGCAGCCGGTGGACAGGGATGAACAATGAGCAGTTCTTC. It codes for CASSRWTGMNNEQFF.

The V and J genes are TRBV23-1 and TRBJ1-1; D gene uncertain. TRBV23-1 is recorded as an ORF, its role being uncertain. This CDR3 region has 15 residues. With 0 bases removed from V and 1 base from J, the gap between germline ends came to 9 bases. The CDR3, as DNA: TGCGCCAGCAGTCAATCATTAGGGCGGAACACTGAAGCTTTCTTT. This gives the protein CASSQSLGRNTEAFF.

The rearrangement uses TRBV12-3 or TRBV12-4 and TRBJ2-3; 9 nucleotides align to TRBD1. Trimming took 3 bases from V and 2 from J; bases not matched to a gene: 3. The CDR3 covers 15 residues. The CDR3 DNA is TGTGCCAGCAGTTTTTACAGGGGGCACACAGATACGCAGTATTTT. Its translation is CASSFYRGHTDTQYF.

The chain has TRBV20-1 and TRBJ2-3; D remains ambiguous. The CDR3 is made up of 15 amino acids. Germline V gives CDR1 DFQATT, CDR2 SNEGSKA (reference sequence). The V end was cut by 3 bases, the J end by 2 bases, with 15 bases between. Written as DNA, the CDR3 is TGCAGTGCTAGGGTGTACACGAGCTCCACAGATACGCAGTATTTT. This sequence encodes CSARVYTSSTDTQYF.

This clonotype has only one observation. V usage is TRBV5-1 and J usage is TRBJ2-3, with D hard to call. The ends were cut back, 0 bases at V and 1 base at J, with 12 bases in the middle. The germline CDR1 and CDR2 sequences are SGHRS and YFSETQ. The CDR3 is 16 residues long. The CDR3 here is CASSLADSTGTDTQYF. CDR3 nucleotide sequence: TGCGCCAGCAGCTTGGCCGACTCTACCGGCACAGATACGCAGTATTTT.

The rearrangement joins TRBV6-1 to TRBJ1-2; no definite D call. The CDR3 is made up of 13 amino acids. V gave up 5 bases and J gave up 3 bases, with 10 bases separating them. Germline CDR1 is MNHNS and CDR2 is SASEGT. CDR3 amino acids: CASSLGLDYGYTF. The CDR3 coding sequence is TGTGCCAGCAGTCTCGGACTGGACTATGGCTACACCTTC.

This clonotype was detected once. The V gene is TRBV7-9, the J gene TRBJ2-7, with 8 bases identical to TRBD1. The germline V gene has CDR1 SEHNR and CDR2 FQNEAQ (reference sequence). After removal of 2 bases from V and 7 bases from J, the junction contained 7 bases not matched to a gene. The CDR3 has 14 amino acids. The CDR3 spells CASSLRDRPGEQYF. CDR3 nucleotides: TGTGCCAGCAGCTTACGGGACAGGCCGGGGGAGCAGTACTTC.

The J gene is TRBJ2-7, the V gene TRBV28, with D possibly TRBD2 on 5 matching bases. Germline CDR1 and CDR2: MDHEN and SYDVKM. The CDR3 totals 12 residues. Trimming stripped 4 bases from V and 4 bases from J, with 8 bases between. The CDR3 reads CASSSTGYEQYF. The CDR3, as DNA: TGTGCCAGCAGTTCCACGGGGTACGAGCAGTACTTC.

This chain connects TRBV2 to TRBJ2-3; 7 bases are a match to TRBD2. The germline V gene has CDR1 SNHLY and CDR2 FYNNEI. The ends lost 3 bases at V and 2 bases at J; junction bases unmatched: 5. This CDR3 region has 15 residues. The CDR3 protein is CASSEGGVTTDTQYF. In DNA form, the CDR3 reads TGTGCCAGCAGTGAGGGAGGGGTTACCACAGATACGCAGTATTTT.